The 15 T cell receptor beta chains listed next were all sequenced from one sample in a study of regulatory T cells in long-lasting Graves disease. Time point denoted: newly diagnosed GD, antithyroid drugs for less than 3 months. The TCR library was made from RNA extracted from PBMCs. Combining iRepertoire HTBI primers with Arm-PCR of CDR3 regions, the authors built TCR beta libraries. TCRdb re-called the multiplex PCR reads through MiXCR, storing one row per CDR3 protein. Of 350,000 to 550,000 distinct CDR3 sequences listed, around 13% are singletons. These data were also reused for a study on T cells in Graves' hyperthyroidism and ophthalmopathy.

Sequencing was performed on peripheral blood mononuclear cells (PBMCs), taken at new diagnosis, from a patient treated with antithyroid drugs. The receptors were gathered from a woman aged 45 to 65 with Graves disease.

This clonotype was recorded at least ten times. J is TRBJ2-1 and V is TRBV20-1; a weak D match, TRBD2 (5 bases). The CDR3 length is 15 residues. The V gene's germline CDR1 is DFQATT and CDR2 SNEGSKA (reference sequence). The ends were cut back, 0 bases at V and 0 bases at J, with 9 bases in the middle. The CDR3 DNA reads TGCAGTGCTAGAGATTGGGCGGGCTCCTACAATGAGCAGTTCTTC. Translated: CSARDWAGSYNEQFF.

V is TRBV29-1 and J is TRBJ2-1, with TRBD2 matching 9 bases. Germline V gives CDR1 SQVTM, CDR2 ANQGSEA. J was trimmed by 9 bases and V by 6 bases; bases with no gene match: 9. This CDR3 has 13 amino acids. The CDR3 sequence is CSVGLAYVGEQFF. Here the CDR3 DNA reads TGCAGCGTGGGACTAGCATACGTAGGTGAGCAGTTCTTC.

With regard to this clonotype: Possible read error: a much larger clone is one base away. This chain links TRBV28 with TRBJ2-7; TRBD1 aligns across 7 bases. CDR1 MDHEN and CDR2 SYDVKM come from the germline V gene. The CDR3 contains 16 residues. V was clipped by 3 bases and J by 7 bases; unmatched bases: 15. CDR3 sequence reads: CASSLVDRVTYNEQYF. The DNA of the CDR3 is TGTGCCAGCAGTTTGGTCGACAGGGTCACCTACAATGAGCAGTACTTC.

This clonotype has only a few counts. The chain combines TRBV9 with TRBJ2-2; TRBD2 is a possible D gene (5 bases). The germline V gene has CDR1 SGDLS and CDR2 YYNGEE. Trimming took off 3 bases at V and 5 bases at J, with 11 bases between the two ends. CDR3 length equals 14 residues. CDR3 residues: CASSAGLATGELFF. As DNA, the CDR3 is TGTGCCAGCAGCGCTGGACTGGCGACCGGGGAGCTGTTTTTT.

The J gene is TRBJ2-7, the V gene TRBV18, with 15 bases aligning to TRBD2. The CDR3 loop spans 17 amino acids. Germline loops: CDR1 KGHSH, CDR2 LQKENI. V trimming: 1 base; J trimming: 5 bases; junction bases outside the gene matches: 6. CDR3 in DNA: TGTGCCAGCTCACCACAGGAAGGACTAGCGGGAGGGCACGAGCAGTACTTC. Amino acids: CASSPQEGLAGGHEQYF.

This clonotype was detected ten times or more. The rearrangement uses TRBV24-1 and TRBJ2-3; D not certain. The CDR3 is made up of 11 amino acids. Germline loops: CDR1 KGHDR, CDR2 SFDVKD. Trimming pared 9 bases from V and 2 bases from J, leaving 5 bases between. CDR3 bases: TGTGCCACCGGAGACACAGATACGCAGTATTTT. Translation gives CATGDTDTQYF.

This clonotype was counted ten times or more. The gene calls are TRBV2 and TRBJ1-4; D gene unclear. Trimming removed 7 bases at V and 6 bases at J, with 12 bases between. This CDR3 region has 13 residues. Germline CDR1 is SNHLY and CDR2 is FYNNEI. The chain's CDR3 is CASTWGVHEKLFF. The CDR3 bases are TGTGCCAGCACGTGGGGTGTCCATGAAAAACTGTTTTTT.

This clonotype was detected only a few times. The genes are TRBV19 and TRBJ2-5; TRBD1 matches at 7 bases. The germline V gene has CDR1 LNHDA and CDR2 SQIVND (reference sequence). The length of the CDR3 is 15 residues. The J segment lost 3 bases and the V segment lost 0 bases, leaving 4 bases of the junction unmatched. The CDR3 sequence is CASSIDLGTEETQYF. CDR3 DNA: TGTGCCAGTAGTATAGATCTAGGGACAGAAGAGACCCAGTACTTC.

This clonotype turned up a few times. V and J are TRBV29-1 and TRBJ2-7; 9 bases match TRBD1. The CDR3 runs to 16 residues. CDR1 SQVTM and CDR2 ANQGSEA come from the germline V gene. V dropped 2 bases and J dropped 0; count of bases not matched to a gene: 8. Written as DNA, the CDR3 is TGCAGCGTTGAAATTGGACAGGGGCCAGGCTCCTACGAGCAGTACTTC. Translated: CSVEIGQGPGSYEQYF.

In its sample, this clonotype was seen many times. The J gene is TRBJ1-3, the V gene TRBV18, with D possibly being TRBD1 (6 bases). CDR3 length: 15 amino acids. Germline CDR1 reads KGHSH; CDR2 reads LQKENI. Trimming shortened V by 3 bases and J by 3 bases, and 12 bases separated the two germline ends. CDR3 in DNA: TGTGCCAGCTCACCGGCGGGGGCAAATGGAAACACCATATATTTT. Residues: CASSPAGANGNTIYF.

This clonotype was detected a few times. The genes are TRBV13 and TRBJ2-1; D possibly corresponds to TRBD2 (5 bases). CDR1 is PRHDT, CDR2 FYEKMQ, per germline (reference sequence). Deletions cut 5 bases from V and 2 bases from J, with 22 bases between. The CDR3 contains 18 residues. In nucleotides, the CDR3 is TGTGCCAGCAGCCCTTCCTACGCACGGGGTAGCCCCTACAATGAGCAGTTCTTC. It codes for CASSPSYARGSPYNEQFF.

This clonotype was picked up many times. V is TRBV7-9 and J is TRBJ2-2; TRBD1 agrees at 7 bases. This CDR3 spans 17 amino acids. V shed 4 bases, J shed 0 bases, and the junction held 8 bases outside the gene matches. Germline assignment: CDR1 SEHNR and CDR2 FQNEAQ (reference sequence). The CDR3 bases are TGTGCCAGCAGCTCGCCCGGGACAGTCGCGAACACCGGGGAGCTGTTTTTT. Translated, it gives CASSSPGTVANTGELFF.

The rearrangement uses TRBV20-1 and TRBJ2-1, with a weak D call TRBD1 (6 bases). V gave up 1 base and J gave up 8 bases, with 12 bases separating them. Germline values: CDR1 DFQATT, CDR2 SNEGSKA (reference sequence). This CDR3 spans 13 amino acids. The CDR3 region has the DNA TGCAGTGCTAGAGCGGCAGAGGGGGATGAGCAGTTCTTC. It yields the protein CSARAAEGDEQFF.

This clonotype was found many times. This chain joins TRBV11-2 and TRBJ2-1; a weak D match, TRBD2 (6 bases). V lost 2 bases and J lost 5, with 22 bases in between. CDR3 length: 18 amino acids. CDR1 and CDR2 (germline): SGHAT, FQNNGV. The DNA for the CDR3 is TGTGCCAGCAGCTTATATGGGACTTTAGGAGGGCAAGACAATGAGCAGTTCTTC. As protein: CASSLYGTLGGQDNEQFF.

Worth noting for this clonotype: A read error is likely here: a far larger clone is one base away. The rearrangement joins TRBV7-9 to TRBJ2-7; 9 bases agree with TRBD2. The germline V gene encodes CDR1 SEHNR and CDR2 FQNEAQ (reference sequence). V trimming: 6 bases; J trimming: 6 bases; junction bases outside the gene matches: 12. The CDR3 runs to 15 residues. CDR3 residues: CASSSGASGNFEQYF. Here the CDR3 DNA reads TGTGCCAGCAGTTCCGGGGCTAGCGGGAACTTCGAGCAGTACTTC. Based on the CDR3 plus reference TRBV7-9 and TRBJ2-7, the full variable domain is DTGVSQNPRHKITKRGQNVTFRCDPISEHNRLYWYRQTLGQGPEFLTYFQNEAQLEKSRLLSDRFSAERPKGSFSTLEIQRTEQGDSAMYLCASSSGASGNFEQYFGPGTRLTVT.